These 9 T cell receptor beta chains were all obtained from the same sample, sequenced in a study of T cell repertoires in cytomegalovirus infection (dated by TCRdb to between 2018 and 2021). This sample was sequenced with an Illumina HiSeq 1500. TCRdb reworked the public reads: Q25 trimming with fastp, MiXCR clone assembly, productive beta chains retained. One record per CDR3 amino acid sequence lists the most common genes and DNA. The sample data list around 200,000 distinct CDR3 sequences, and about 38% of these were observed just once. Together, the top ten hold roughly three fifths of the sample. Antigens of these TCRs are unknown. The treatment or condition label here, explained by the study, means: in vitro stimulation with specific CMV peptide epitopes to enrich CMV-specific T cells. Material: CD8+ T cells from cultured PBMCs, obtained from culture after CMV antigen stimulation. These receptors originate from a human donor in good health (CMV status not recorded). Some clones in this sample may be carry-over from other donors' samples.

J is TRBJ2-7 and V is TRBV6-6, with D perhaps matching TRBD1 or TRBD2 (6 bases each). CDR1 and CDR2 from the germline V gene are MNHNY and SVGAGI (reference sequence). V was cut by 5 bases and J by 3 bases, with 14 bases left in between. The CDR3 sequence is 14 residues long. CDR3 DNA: TGTGCCAGCAGTGACTGGGGGGCCGGCTACGAGCAGTACTTC. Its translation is CASSDWGAGYEQYF.

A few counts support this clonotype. The CDR3 here is CASTFPSGNEQFF. The CDR3 nucleotides read TGTGCCAGCACCTTCCCCTCCGGCAATGAGCAGTTCTTC. The V call is TRBV11-2, the J call TRBJ2-1; D gene ambiguous. Germline V gene lookup returns CDR1 SGHAT and CDR2 FQNNGV. V lost 7 bases and J lost 6, with 13 bases in between. This CDR3 spans 13 amino acids.

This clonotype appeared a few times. The CDR3 sequence is CASSLGPGPGSYNEQFF. In nucleotides, the CDR3 is TGTGCCAGCAGTTTAGGCCCGGGACCGGGGTCCTACAATGAGCAGTTCTTC. This chain connects TRBV27 to TRBJ2-1, with D possibly being TRBD1 or TRBD2 (5 bases each). CDR3 size: 17 residues. With 2 bases removed from V and 1 base from J, the gap between germline ends came to 15 bases. Germline V gives CDR1 MNHEY, CDR2 SMNVEV (reference sequence).

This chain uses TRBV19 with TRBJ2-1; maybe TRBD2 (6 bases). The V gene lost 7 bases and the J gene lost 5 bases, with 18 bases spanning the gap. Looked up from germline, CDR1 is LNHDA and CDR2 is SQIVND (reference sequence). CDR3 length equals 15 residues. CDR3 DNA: TGTGCCAGTACTCGGAGGGGAACAGACAACAATGAGCAGTTCTTC. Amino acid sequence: CASTRRGTDNNEQFF.

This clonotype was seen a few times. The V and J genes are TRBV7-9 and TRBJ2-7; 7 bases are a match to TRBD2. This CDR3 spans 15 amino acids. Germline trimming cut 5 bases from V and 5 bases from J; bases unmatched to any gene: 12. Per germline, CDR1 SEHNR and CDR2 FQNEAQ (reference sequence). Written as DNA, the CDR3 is TGTGCCAGCAGCCTCAAGCGGGGCCGAGGGGACGAGCAGTACTTC. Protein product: CASSLKRGRGDEQYF.

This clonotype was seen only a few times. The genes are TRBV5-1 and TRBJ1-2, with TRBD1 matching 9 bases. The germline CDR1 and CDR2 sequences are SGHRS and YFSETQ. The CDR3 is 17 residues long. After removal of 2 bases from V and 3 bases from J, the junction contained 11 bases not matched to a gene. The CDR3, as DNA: TGCGCCAGCAGCTTCTGGACAGGGGAGGCCTCGGACTATGGCTACACCTTC. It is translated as CASSFWTGEASDYGYTF.

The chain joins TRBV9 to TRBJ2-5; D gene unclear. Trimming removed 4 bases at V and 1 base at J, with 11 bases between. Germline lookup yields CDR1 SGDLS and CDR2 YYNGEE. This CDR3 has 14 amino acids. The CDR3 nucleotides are TGTGCCAGCAGCCCACCGACAATCCAAGAGACCCAGTACTTC. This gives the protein CASSPPTIQETQYF.

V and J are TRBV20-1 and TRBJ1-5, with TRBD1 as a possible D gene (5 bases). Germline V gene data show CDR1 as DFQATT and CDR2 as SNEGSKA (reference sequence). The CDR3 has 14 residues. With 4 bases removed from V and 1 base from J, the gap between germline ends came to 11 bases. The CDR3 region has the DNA TGCAGTGCTATAACAGGAGTAAGCAATCAGCCCCAGCATTTT. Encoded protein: CSAITGVSNQPQHF.

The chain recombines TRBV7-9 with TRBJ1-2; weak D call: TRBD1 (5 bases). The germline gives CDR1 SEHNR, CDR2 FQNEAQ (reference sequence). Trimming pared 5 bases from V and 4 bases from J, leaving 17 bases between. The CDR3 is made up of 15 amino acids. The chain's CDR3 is CASSPDSLRLYGYTF. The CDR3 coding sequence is TGTGCCAGCAGCCCCGACAGTCTGCGGCTCTATGGCTACACCTTC.